The 17 T cell receptor beta chains in this list originate from one sample, sequenced in a study of metastatic and nonmetastatic thyroid tumors. Prior to thyroid surgery, none of the patients had received any treatment. TCRdb re-called the PCR reads via MiXCR. The sample records about 5,800 clones, less than 40% being singletons. Sequencing was done on a sample of tumor tissue. These receptors came from a male donor with papillary thyroid cancer or a benign thyroid nodule (not recorded which). Some clones in this sample may be carry-over from other donors' samples.

This clone is large. This rearrangement joins TRBV9 to TRBJ1-2, with D possibly TRBD1 on 5 matching bases. V gave up 3 bases and J gave up 8 bases, with 17 bases separating them. Looked up from germline, CDR1 is SGDLS and CDR2 is YYNGEE. The CDR3 contains 14 residues. The CDR3 sequence: CASSGTGGRRGYTF. The CDR3 DNA is TGTGCCAGCAGCGGCACCGGGGGGAGGCGAGGCTACACCTTC.

The chain couples TRBV11-1 to TRBJ1-2; D call uncertain. The V and J ends lost 5 bases and 6 bases respectively, with 13 bases between them. This CDR3 is built from 13 residues. In germline, CDR1 is SGHAT, CDR2 FQDESV (reference sequence). The CDR3 loop reads CASSLTPRDGYTF. CDR3 coding DNA: TGTGCCAGCAGCCTAACGCCTAGGGATGGCTACACCTTC.

This chain uses TRBV18 with TRBJ1-1, with D maybe TRBD1 (6 bases). The CDR3 extends over 16 amino acids. Germline CDR1 and CDR2: KGHSH and LQKENI. V lost 2 bases and J 1 base, leaving 14 bases between the germline ends. CDR3 DNA: TGTGCCAGCTCACCAAGGGGGGGTACTCAGAACACTGAAGCTTTCTTT. This codes for CASSPRGGTQNTEAFF. Drawing the rest from reference TRBV18 and TRBJ1-1, the complete variable domain is NAGVMQNPRHLVRRRGQEARLRCSPMKGHSHVYWYRQLPEEGLKFMVYLQKENIIDESGMPKERFSAEFPKEGPSILRIQQVVRGDSAAYFCASSPRGGTQNTEAFFGQGTRLTVV.

Relative to its sample, this clone is medium-sized. This sequence joins TRBV6-1 and TRBJ1-3; 8 bases are a match to TRBD1. V was pared by 7 bases and J by 3 bases, with 14 bases of the junction left unmatched. Germline V gene lookup returns CDR1 MNHNS and CDR2 SASEGT. The CDR3 spans 17 residues. The CDR3 protein is CASNRQGPRGNGNTIYF. Here the CDR3 DNA reads TGTGCCAGCAATAGACAGGGGCCGCGCGGGAATGGAAACACCATATATTTT.

This chain connects TRBV12-3 or TRBV12-4 to TRBJ2-3, with D possibly matching TRBD1 (5 bases). This CDR3 spans 12 amino acids. With 3 bases removed from V and 4 bases from J, the gap between germline ends came to 5 bases. For the CDR3, the DNA is TGTGCCAGCAGTTTCAGGGCAGATACGCAGTATTTT. This encodes CASSFRADTQYF.

The J gene is TRBJ1-1, the V gene TRBV28; 7 bases align to TRBD1. The germline CDR1 and CDR2 sequences are MDHEN and SYDVKM. With 6 bases clipped from V and 3 bases from J, the junction kept 1 base outside the gene matches. The CDR3 length is 12 residues. DNA for the CDR3: TGTGCCAGCAGACAGGGGTACACTGAAGCTTTCTTT. Translated, it gives CASRQGYTEAFF.

V and J are TRBV9 and TRBJ2-1; no firm D call. Germline-derived CDR1 and CDR2 are SGDLS and YYNGEE. This CDR3 region has 13 residues. Trimming pared 0 bases from V and 10 bases from J, leaving 11 bases between. The CDR3 is CASSVVNAEEQFF. CDR3 DNA: TGTGCCAGCAGCGTAGTCAACGCGGAAGAGCAGTTCTTC.

V gene TRBV6-1 combines with J gene TRBJ2-2; 10 bases match TRBD2. The CDR3 sequence is 17 residues long. V lost 6 bases and J lost 5; bases outside the gene matches: 12. Germline CDR1 is MNHNS and CDR2 is SASEGT. The CDR3 protein is CASSSWEAGGQTGELFF. The CDR3 DNA reads TGTGCCAGCAGCTCCTGGGAAGCGGGAGGGCAAACCGGGGAGCTGTTTTTT.

V and J are TRBV5-1 and TRBJ2-1; 13 bases align to TRBD2. The CDR3 covers 15 residues. Germline V gene sequence: CDR1 SGHRS, CDR2 YFSETQ. J was trimmed by 7 bases and V by 4 bases; bases with no gene match: 5. CDR3 in amino acids: CASSTGLAGRNEQFF. For the CDR3, the DNA is TGCGCCAGCAGCACGGGACTAGCGGGAAGGAATGAGCAGTTCTTC.

The rearrangement uses TRBV28 and TRBJ2-1; D is possibly TRBD1 (6 bases). The V gene lost 1 base and the J gene lost 14 bases, with 12 bases spanning the gap. The CDR3 runs to 12 residues. Per germline, CDR1 MDHEN and CDR2 SYDVKM. The DNA of the CDR3 is TGTGCCAGCAGTTTATCGGGGACACCCAAGTTCTTC. Amino acids: CASSLSGTPKFF.

The chain joins TRBV20-1 to TRBJ2-1, with TRBD2 matching 10 bases. Per the germline V gene, CDR1 is DFQATT and CDR2 is SNEGSKA (reference sequence). V dropped 4 bases and J dropped 3; count of bases not matched to a gene: 3. The length of the CDR3 is 14 residues. Here the CDR3 reads CSATGLADYNEQFF. The CDR3 nucleotides are TGCAGTGCTACTGGACTAGCGGACTACAATGAGCAGTTCTTC.

Comments on this clone: A read error is possible here, since a much larger clone lies one base away. This specimen includes other DNA sequences encoding the same CDR3. V and J are TRBV20-1 and TRBJ1-1; 12 positions agree with TRBD1. Germline CDR1 is DFQATT and CDR2 is SNEGSKA (reference sequence). This CDR3 has 15 amino acids. The CDR3 loop reads CSARDRDRGLAEAFF. CDR3 DNA sequence: TGCAGTGCTAGAGATCGGGACAGGGGGCTCGCTGAGGCTTTCTTT.

The genes are TRBV11-3 and TRBJ1-1; D is perhaps TRBD1 (5 bases). V was trimmed by 1 base and J by 6 bases, leaving 9 bases between them. CDR3 size: 13 residues. From germline, CDR1 is SGHNT and CDR2 YENEEA. CDR3 in amino acids: CASSLAGSAEAFF. The CDR3 DNA is TGTGCCAGCAGCTTAGCAGGGAGTGCTGAAGCTTTCTTT.

The V call is TRBV12-3 or TRBV12-4, the J call TRBJ2-1, with TRBD2 as a possible D gene (6 bases). Trimming took off 6 bases at V and 8 bases at J, with 11 bases between the two ends. CDR3 size: 12 residues. In nucleotides, the CDR3 is TGTGCCAGCAGGAGAACGGGGGATGAGCAGTTCTTC. Protein sequence: CASRRTGDEQFF.

In its sample, this clone is medium-sized. The chain combines TRBV7-6 with TRBJ2-2; a weak D match, TRBD2 (6 bases). The CDR3 sequence is 12 residues long. The V gene lost 6 bases and the J gene lost 8 bases, with 10 bases spanning the gap. CDR1 SGHVS and CDR2 FNYEAQ come from the germline V gene. Here the CDR3 reads CASSQAGGELFF. The CDR3 nucleotides are TGTGCCAGCAGTCAGGCGGGAGGGGAGCTGTTTTTT.

This clone was observed many times. This sequence may be a read error, since a much larger clone differs from it by one base. The identical CDR3 is also encoded by other nucleotide sequences in the sample. The genes are TRBV18 and TRBJ2-7; D may match TRBD1 or TRBD2 (7 bases each). Germline-derived CDR1 and CDR2 are KGHSH and LQKENI. The CDR3 runs to 16 residues. V shed 4 bases and J shed 6 bases, with 22 bases lying between them. This CDR3 reads CASSLSPGGEFSEQYF. In nucleotides, the CDR3 is TGTGCCAGCTCACTATCGCCAGGGGGGGAGTTCTCCGAGCAGTACTTC.

The V gene is TRBV11-3, the J gene TRBJ2-7, with D tentatively TRBD2 (6 bases). The length of the CDR3 is 14 residues. Trimming stripped 1 base from V and 5 bases from J, with 12 bases between. Germline CDR1 and CDR2: SGHNT and YENEEA. Written as DNA, the CDR3 is TGTGCCAGCAGCTTAGGGACGGGAGTGAACGAGCAGTACTTC. This translates into CASSLGTGVNEQYF. Full variable domain (remainder filled in from reference TRBV11-3 and TRBJ2-7): EAGVVQSPRYKIIEKKQPVAFWCNPISGHNTLYWYLQNLGQGPELLIRYENEEAVDDSQLPKDRFSAERLKGVDSTLKIQPAELGDSAVYLCASSLGTGVNEQYFGPGTRLTVT.